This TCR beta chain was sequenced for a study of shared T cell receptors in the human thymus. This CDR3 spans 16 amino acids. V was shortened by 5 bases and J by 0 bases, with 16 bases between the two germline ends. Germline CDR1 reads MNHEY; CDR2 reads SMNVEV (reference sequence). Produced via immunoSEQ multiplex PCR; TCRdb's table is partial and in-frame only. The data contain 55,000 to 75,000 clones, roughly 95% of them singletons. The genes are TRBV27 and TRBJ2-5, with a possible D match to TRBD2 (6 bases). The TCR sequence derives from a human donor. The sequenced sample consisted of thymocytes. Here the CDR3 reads CASSLARGTDQETQYF. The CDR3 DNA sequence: TGTGCCAGCAGTCTAGCACGCGGGACGGACCAAGAGACCCAGTACTTC.